One sample yielded the 27 T cell receptor beta chains listed below, sequenced in a study of blood T cells in healthy people across ages. Then a second PCR, running roughly 7 to 11 cycles, was carried out with a sample-barcoded 5' primer and a J-beta primer mix. TCRdb passed the 5' RACE reads through MiXCR, listing each CDR3 protein once. This table has around 710,000 distinct CDR3 sequences, around 40% appearing once. Input material: blood. The receptors derive from a woman aged 60-75 years in good health.

V gene TRBV29-1 combines with J gene TRBJ2-7; D ambiguous. V lost 5 bases, J lost 4 bases, and 6 bases lay in between. The CDR3 is 10 residues long. The germline gives CDR1 SQVTM, CDR2 ANQGSEA. The CDR3: CSVREYEQYF. The CDR3 DNA reads as TGCAGCGTTCGCGAATACGAGCAGTACTTC.

A word on this clonotype: The junction differs from germline at one of its ends, possibly a read error. The chain recombines TRBV7-2 with TRBJ2-3; D might be TRBD1 or TRBD2, each matching 5 bases. The germline V gene encodes CDR1 SGHTA and CDR2 FQGNSA. The CDR3 totals 15 residues. The CDR3 nucleotides are TGTGCCGGCAGCTTAGCGCTGGGGGTCACAGATACGCAGTATTTT. Translating gives CAGSLALGVTDTQYF.

Only a few counts were recorded for this clonotype. The chain has TRBV12-3 or TRBV12-4 and TRBJ2-1, with D unresolved. This CDR3 is 15 amino acids long. V was cut by 2 bases and J by 2 bases, with 10 bases left in between. The CDR3 DNA reads as TGTGCCAGCAGTTTACGGCGGCCTACCTACAATGAGCAGTTCTTC. Protein product: CASSLRRPTYNEQFF.

This clonotype was counted only a few times. Here the CDR3 reads CSARALTILGYNEQFF. In DNA, the CDR3 is TGCAGTGCTAGAGCCCTGACGATATTGGGTTACAATGAGCAGTTCTTC. This chain uses TRBV20-1 with TRBJ2-1; D ambiguous. Trimming stripped 1 base from V and 4 bases from J, with 17 bases between. The germline V gene encodes CDR1 DFQATT and CDR2 SNEGSKA (reference sequence). The CDR3 runs to 16 residues.

The sample holds a few counts of this clonotype. This chain joins TRBV29-1 and TRBJ2-5; TRBD2 matches 10 bases. The CDR3 is made up of 15 amino acids. With V trimmed by 6 bases and J by 1 base, 8 bases remained unmatched. The germline gives CDR1 SQVTM, CDR2 ANQGSEA. CDR3 sequence reads: CSVRASGRTQETQYF. For the CDR3, the DNA is TGCAGCGTGCGGGCTAGCGGGAGAACCCAAGAGACCCAGTACTTC.

This clonotype was seen a handful of times. The chain joins TRBV13 to TRBJ2-3; TRBD2 aligns across 14 bases. The V gene's germline CDR1 is PRHDT and CDR2 FYEKMQ (reference sequence). The V gene end was trimmed by 1 base and the J gene end by 4 bases; junction bases not matched to a gene: 7. This CDR3 contains 18 residues. This chain's CDR3 is CASSLETSGRASSDTQYF. The CDR3 nucleotides read TGTGCCAGCAGCTTAGAGACTAGCGGGAGGGCCAGTTCAGATACGCAGTATTTT.

The V gene is TRBV7-2, the J gene TRBJ1-5; possible D gene TRBD1, 6 bases. The ends were cut back, 5 bases at V and 7 bases at J, with 15 bases in the middle. CDR3 length: 14 residues. Germline CDR1 reads SGHTA; CDR2 reads FQGNSA. The DNA for the CDR3 is TGTGCCAGCAGCCAACAGGGAGGGGACCAGCCCCAGCATTTT. Translated, it gives CASSQQGGDQPQHF.

This clonotype was seen only a few times. This sequence joins TRBV6-5 and TRBJ2-7; the match to TRBD1 covers 10 bases. This CDR3 is 15 amino acids long. Germline CDR1 MNHEY, CDR2 SVGAGI. V shed 0 bases and J 4 bases; nucleotides not matched to a gene: 3. CDR3 nucleotide sequence: TGTGCCAGCAGTTACTCAGGGACAGGGGATTACGAGCAGTACTTC. The encoded protein is CASSYSGTGDYEQYF.

The chain employs TRBV20-1 and TRBJ2-3, with 10 bases fitting TRBD2. Unmatched junction bases numbered 7, after V lost 6 bases and J lost 4 bases. The CDR3 consists of 14 residues. The germline V gene has CDR1 DFQATT and CDR2 SNEGSKA (reference sequence). Written as DNA, the CDR3 is TGCAGTGCAAAAACTAGCGGGAATGCAGATACGCAGTATTTT. The encoded protein is CSAKTSGNADTQYF.

This clonotype was counted ten times or more. The chain joins TRBV29-1 to TRBJ2-5; possible D gene TRBD2, 6 bases. CDR3 length: 13 amino acids. Germline V gene sequence: CDR1 SQVTM, CDR2 ANQGSEA. The germline V and J ends were trimmed by 3 bases and 5 bases, with 13 bases remaining between them. CDR3 protein: CSVERGSGETQYF. DNA of the CDR3: TGCAGCGTTGAGCGGGGCAGCGGCGAGACCCAGTACTTC.

The chain links TRBV27 to TRBJ2-5; no firm D call. The CDR3 runs to 15 residues. Germline CDR1 reads MNHEY; CDR2 reads SMNVEV (reference sequence). Trimming shortened V by 6 bases and J by 0 bases, and 14 bases separated the two germline ends. CDR3 bases: TGTGCCAGCAGCACACCGGGCGCCTACCAAGAGACCCAGTACTTC. Its protein product is CASSTPGAYQETQYF.

This chain uses TRBV28 with TRBJ1-1, with a possible D match to TRBD1 (6 bases). CDR1 is MDHEN, CDR2 SYDVKM, per germline. This CDR3 contains 14 residues. V was shortened by 7 bases and J by 4 bases, with 16 bases between the two germline ends. The CDR3 spells CASILGGGVTEAFF. The CDR3, as DNA: TGTGCCAGCATCCTTGGGGGGGGCGTCACTGAAGCTTTCTTT.

The chain combines TRBV29-1 with TRBJ2-5, with TRBD2 matching over 9 bases. CDR1 is SQVTM and CDR2 is ANQGSEA in the germline V gene. The CDR3 length is 12 residues. V shed 8 bases, J shed 11 bases, and the junction held 12 bases outside the gene matches. CDR3 amino acids: CSCGSGGYEQYF. DNA of the CDR3: TGCAGCTGTGGTAGCGGGGGCTATGAGCAGTACTTC.

This chain joins TRBV28 and TRBJ2-7; D is perhaps TRBD1 or TRBD2 (5 bases each). The CDR3 loop spans 14 amino acids. CDR1 is MDHEN, CDR2 SYDVKM, per germline. Trimming stripped 7 bases from V and 3 bases from J, with 16 bases between. In DNA form, the CDR3 reads TGTGCCAGCAACCTCCGGGGCCAAGACTACGAGCAGTACTTC. It codes for CASNLRGQDYEQYF.

This chain joins TRBV7-2 and TRBJ2-1; 7 nucleotides line up with TRBD2. CDR3 length: 13 residues. Trimming took 1 base from V and 13 from J; bases not matched to a gene: 7. Germline CDR1 is SGHTA and CDR2 is FQGNSA. CDR3 loop: CASSLGGGETQFF. The CDR3 DNA is TGTGCCAGCAGCTTAGGGGGAGGGGAGACCCAGTTCTTC.

The chain has TRBV18 and TRBJ1-1; D ambiguous. Germline-derived CDR1 and CDR2 are KGHSH and LQKENI. The CDR3 totals 13 residues. Trimming removed 2 bases at V and 0 bases at J, with 4 bases between. The CDR3 is CASSPAMNTEAFF. DNA for the CDR3: TGTGCCAGCTCACCAGCGATGAACACTGAAGCTTTCTTT. The full variable domain, completed using reference TRBV18 and TRBJ1-1, is NAGVMQNPRHLVRRRGQEARLRCSPMKGHSHVYWYRQLPEEGLKFMVYLQKENIIDESGMPKERFSAEFPKEGPSILRIQQVVRGDSAAYFCASSPAMNTEAFFGQGTRLTVV.

This clonotype was seen repeatedly, ten times or more. The V and J genes are TRBV29-1 and TRBJ2-7; 8 positions match TRBD1. Germline V CDR1 and CDR2: SQVTM, ANQGSEA. J gave up 0 bases and V 6 bases, and 7 bases lay outside the gene matches. The CDR3 spans 14 residues. The CDR3, as DNA: TGCAGCGTCTCCCGGACAGGGAGCTCCTACGAGCAGTACTTC. Translating gives CSVSRTGSSYEQYF.

This sequence joins TRBV12-5 and TRBJ2-3; possible D gene TRBD2, 5 bases. CDR1 and CDR2 from the germline V gene are LGHNT and FRNRAP. Trimming removed 0 bases at V and 6 bases at J, with 13 bases between. This CDR3 has 15 residues. CDR3 bases: TGTGCTAGTGGTTTGGTACTTGAGGGTGTCGATACGCAGTATTTT. Its translation: CASGLVLEGVDTQYF.

This clonotype was counted ten times or more. J is TRBJ2-1 and V is TRBV7-2; no firm D call. The germline gives CDR1 SGHTA, CDR2 FQGNSA. This CDR3 contains 14 residues. V was trimmed by 2 bases and J by 6 bases, leaving 11 bases between them. Here the CDR3 reads CASSLYVTANEQFF. The DNA for the CDR3 is TGTGCCAGCAGCTTATACGTCACAGCCAATGAGCAGTTCTTC.

This clonotype came up a few times. The chain couples TRBV18 to TRBJ2-1; D call uncertain. CDR1 KGHSH and CDR2 LQKENI come from the germline V gene. V dropped 0 bases and J dropped 8 bases, with 8 bases sitting between them. The CDR3 length is 13 residues. The CDR3: CASSPPTVDEQFF. As DNA, the CDR3 is TGTGCCAGCTCACCACCAACCGTCGATGAGCAGTTCTTC. The full variable domain, in which reference TRBV18 and TRBJ2-1 provide the parts outside the CDR3, is NAGVMQNPRHLVRRRGQEARLRCSPMKGHSHVYWYRQLPEEGLKFMVYLQKENIIDESGMPKERFSAEFPKEGPSILRIQQVVRGDSAAYFCASSPPTVDEQFFGPGTRLTVL.

The chain carries TRBV28 and TRBJ2-3; D remains unclear. The CDR3 consists of 17 residues. V lost 2 bases and J 0 bases, leaving 15 bases between the germline ends. The germline V gene has CDR1 MDHEN and CDR2 SYDVKM. In nucleotides, the CDR3 is TGTGCCAGCAGTTTACTCCGCAGGACCACTAGCACAGATACGCAGTATTTT. It encodes CASSLLRRTTSTDTQYF.

The sample holds a few counts of this clonotype. The chain joins TRBV29-1 to TRBJ2-7, with D perhaps TRBD2 (5 bases). Germline V lookup: CDR1 SQVTM, CDR2 ANQGSEA. This CDR3 is built from 10 residues. V shed 4 bases and J shed 7 bases, with 8 bases lying between them. CDR3 in amino acids: CSVVRGEQYF. In DNA form, the CDR3 reads TGCAGCGTTGTTCGGGGAGAGCAGTACTTC.

V usage is TRBV20-1 and J usage is TRBJ2-3; TRBD1 might be the D (6 bases). Germline V gene data show CDR1 as DFQATT and CDR2 as SNEGSKA (reference sequence). Trimming removed 0 bases at V and 4 bases at J, with 14 bases between. There are 15 residues in the CDR3. CDR3: CSARDHYRVADTQYF. The DNA of the CDR3 is TGCAGTGCTAGAGATCATTACAGGGTGGCAGATACGCAGTATTTT.

A few counts support this clonotype. The chain links TRBV9 to TRBJ2-1, with 10 bases fitting TRBD2. Germline CDR1 SGDLS, CDR2 YYNGEE. V was clipped by 0 bases and J by 5 bases; unmatched bases: 5. This CDR3 is 16 amino acids long. The CDR3 is CASSVGGGLADNEQFF. Written as DNA, the CDR3 is TGTGCCAGCAGCGTAGGAGGAGGACTAGCGGACAATGAGCAGTTCTTC.

The sample holds many counts of this clonotype. This chain links TRBV4-2 with TRBJ2-7; 11 bases are a match to TRBD2. The trim removed 4 bases at V and 5 bases at J, leaving 1 base unmatched. The CDR3 is made up of 13 amino acids. CDR1 is LGHNA and CDR2 is YNFKEQ in the germline V gene. CDR3: CASSPSGRNEQYF. The CDR3 region has the DNA TGTGCCAGCAGCCCTAGCGGGAGGAACGAGCAGTACTTC.

This clonotype was seen a few times. The gene calls are TRBV24-1 and TRBJ2-1; D unclear. TRBJ2-7 matches the DNA end more closely, so the J call is doubtful. The CDR3 totals 14 residues. The germline gives CDR1 KGHDR, CDR2 SFDVKD. The CDR3 DNA reads as TGTGCCACCAGTGACCGAAGTGGGTACAATGAGCAGTACTTC. Protein: CATSDRSGYNEQYF.

This clonotype was detected once. V usage is TRBV11-1 and J usage is TRBJ1-6, with 9 bases aligning to TRBD1. Germline V gene sequence: CDR1 SGHAT, CDR2 FQDESV (reference sequence). This CDR3 contains 16 residues. Trimming at V came to 4 bases and at J to 6 bases, leaving 7 bases not matched to a gene. The CDR3 DNA is TGTGCCAGCAGCTCTTCCTGGGACAGGGCTAATTCACCCCTCCACTTT. It codes for CASSSSWDRANSPLHF.